The 14 T cell receptor beta chains below all came from one sample that was sequenced in a study of spatial heterogeneity in lung cancer. Time point indicated: sample taken at primary tumor resection. TCRdb passed the 5' RACE reads through MiXCR, listing each CDR3 protein once. Of around 2,800 distinct CDR3 sequences listed, under 6.5% are singletons. Antigens for these TCRs are unknown. Overall study results and limits: Expanded alpha and beta TCR counts within tumors tracked tumor mutation counts.

The material was lung tumor tissue, obtained at surgery. The receptors originated from a male donor with early-stage non-small cell lung cancer.

By sample fraction, this clonotype is medium-sized. This beta chain was picked up by a library intended for alpha chains and is off target, so its count carries little meaning. The chain combines TRBV10-3 with TRBJ1-1; no clear D. Trimming left V 5 bases short and J 5 bases short, with 12 bases between. This CDR3 is built from 13 residues. CDR1 is ENHRY, CDR2 SYGVKD, per germline. The CDR3 DNA is TGTGCCATCAGTTATGGTTCGGGGACTGAAGCTTTCTTT. Its translation: CAISYGSGTEAFF.

This clonotype rates as medium-sized (0.01 to 0.1%). This beta chain slipped into a library made for alpha chains as a stray read, so its size is not meaningful. The chain links TRBV5-4 to TRBJ1-1; 7 bases fit TRBD1. The CDR3 extends over 15 amino acids. V trimming: 1 base; J trimming: 2 bases; junction bases outside the gene matches: 5. Germline V gene lookup returns CDR1 SGHNT and CDR2 YYREEE (reference sequence). The CDR3 coding sequence is TGTGCCAGCAGCTTGACAGGGGAGGGTAACACTGAAGCTTTCTTT. It codes for CASSLTGEGNTEAFF.

This clonotype is medium-sized by share. A read error may account for a junction end that differs from germline. The library was built for alpha chains, so this beta chain is an off-target read and its size means little. The gene calls are TRBV10-3 and TRBJ2-7; D gene ambiguous. There are 12 residues in the CDR3. Germline V gene lookup returns CDR1 ENHRY and CDR2 SYGVKD. DNA for the CDR3: TGTGCCATCAGTGAGGGGGTCGATAGGGCAACCTTC. Amino acid sequence: CAISEGVDRATF.

Relative to its sample, this clonotype is medium-sized. Since it is a stray read in a library aimed at alpha chains, this beta chain has a size that is not meaningful. The DNA of the CDR3 is TGTGCCAGCAGTTTGTTCAGGGAACCCTATAATTCACCCCTCCACTTT. Residues: CASSLFREPYNSPLHF. V is TRBV28 and J is TRBJ1-6; D is perhaps TRBD1 (5 bases). Germline CDR1 reads MDHEN; CDR2 reads SYDVKM. With 3 bases removed from V and 2 bases from J, the gap between germline ends came to 11 bases. This CDR3 has 16 amino acids.

This clonotype is termed medium-sized. This beta chain slipped into a library made for alpha chains as a stray read, so its size is not meaningful. V gene TRBV29-1 combines with J gene TRBJ2-1, with 8 positions matching TRBD2. The CDR3 extends over 13 amino acids. V lost 3 bases, J lost 9 bases, and 7 bases stayed unmatched. Germline V lookup: CDR1 SQVTM, CDR2 ANQGSEA. The CDR3 region is CSVDGRAGGEQFF. The CDR3, as DNA: TGCAGCGTTGACGGGAGGGCCGGGGGTGAGCAGTTCTTC.

This clonotype ranks as medium-sized. The library was designed around alpha chains, so this beta chain is a stray read whose abundance carries little weight. The V call is TRBV5-1, the J call TRBJ2-5, with D tentatively TRBD1 (6 bases). The germline V gene encodes CDR1 SGHRS and CDR2 YFSETQ. Trimming took off 5 bases at V and 3 bases at J, with 14 bases between the two ends. This CDR3 contains 14 residues. CDR3 sequence: CASRRRTDEETQYF. The CDR3 DNA sequence: TGCGCCAGCAGACGGCGGACAGACGAAGAGACCCAGTACTTC.

This clonotype is labeled as large. Because this beta chain is a stray read in a library intended to capture alpha chains, its abundance should not be given much weight. The V call is TRBV28, the J call TRBJ2-2; TRBD1 is a possible D gene (5 bases). The CDR3 has 16 residues. In germline, CDR1 is MDHEN, CDR2 SYDVKM. V was pared by 3 bases and J by 0 bases, with 11 bases between. As DNA, the CDR3 is TGTGCCAGCAGTTTGATGGGGCAGACGAACACCGGGGAGCTGTTTTTT. Translating gives CASSLMGQTNTGELFF. Supplemented by reference TRBV28 and TRBJ2-2, the full variable domain reads DVKVTQSSRYLVKRTGEKVFLECVQDMDHENMFWYRQDPGLGLRLIYFSYDVKMKEKGDIPEGYSVSREKKERFSLILESASTNQTSMYLCASSLMGQTNTGELFFGEGSRLTVL.

In its sample, this clonotype ranks as medium-sized. This beta chain slipped into a library made for alpha chains as a stray read, so its size is not meaningful. The chain recombines TRBV27 with TRBJ2-5; 7 nucleotides match TRBD1. Germline loops: CDR1 MNHEY, CDR2 SMNVEV (reference sequence). The CDR3 sequence is 15 residues long. After removal of 4 bases from V and 3 bases from J, the junction contained 8 bases not matched to a gene. This chain's CDR3 is CASSSPGTAKETQYF. DNA for the CDR3: TGTGCCAGCAGTTCCCCCGGGACAGCTAAAGAGACCCAGTACTTC.

This clonotype is termed medium-sized. This beta chain came through as a stray read in a library set up for alpha chains, and its size says little. The J gene is TRBJ1-4, the V gene TRBV7-9; D remains ambiguous. Germline V lookup: CDR1 SEHNR, CDR2 FQNEAQ (reference sequence). The length of the CDR3 is 15 residues. Trimming pared 5 bases from V and 8 bases from J, leaving 18 bases between. The CDR3 nucleotides are TGTGCCAGCAGCACCAGGAACCCGGTAGGCGAAAAACTGTTTTTT. Encoded protein: CASSTRNPVGEKLFF.

This clonotype is large in the sample. The size of this beta chain means little, since it is a stray read in a library made for alpha chains. The J gene is TRBJ2-7, the V gene TRBV7-8; D is unclear. Germline CDR1 SGHVS, CDR2 FQNEAQ. V shed 1 base and J shed 7 bases, with 17 bases lying between them. The CDR3 extends over 15 amino acids. This CDR3 is CASSLEGRPLGEQYF. The CDR3 region has the DNA TGTGCCAGCAGCTTAGAAGGTCGGCCTTTGGGGGAGCAGTACTTC.

In this sample, this clonotype is medium-sized. Found in a library prepared for alpha chains, this beta chain is an off-target read, and its abundance has little meaning. CDR3 in amino acids: CASSLGLRAQETQYF. The CDR3 bases are TGTGCCAGCAGCTTAGGTTTGCGGGCACAAGAGACCCAGTACTTC. The gene calls are TRBV7-2 and TRBJ2-5, with a weak D call TRBD2 (5 bases). Germline V gene lookup returns CDR1 SGHTA and CDR2 FQGNSA. The V end lost 1 base, the J end lost 2 bases, and 11 bases lay between the germline ends. The CDR3 sequence is 15 residues long. Complete variable domain (other parts from reference TRBV7-2 and TRBJ2-5): GAGVSQSPSNKVTEKGKDVELRCDPISGHTALYWYRQSLGQGLEFLIYFQGNSAPDKSGLPSDRFSAERTGGSVSTLTIQRTQQEDSAVYLCASSLGLRAQETQYFGPGTRLLVL.

This clonotype is medium-sized (0.01 to 0.1%) within its sample. The library was designed around alpha chains, so this beta chain is a stray read whose abundance carries little weight. J is TRBJ1-2 and V is TRBV20-1, with unresolved D. The CDR3 sequence is 11 residues long. The germline CDR1 and CDR2 sequences are DFQATT and SNEGSKA (reference sequence). Trimming left V 2 bases short and J 9 bases short, with 10 bases between. The CDR3: CSARHLARYTF. The CDR3 coding sequence is TGCAGTGCTAGACATCTGGCACGCTACACCTTC.

This clonotype was seen at least ten times. The size of this beta chain means little, since it is a stray read in a library made for alpha chains. The J gene is TRBJ2-1, the V gene TRBV6-1; D ambiguous. The ends were cut back, 2 bases at V and 7 bases at J, with 3 bases in the middle. CDR3 length equals 11 residues. Per germline, CDR1 MNHNS and CDR2 SASEGT. CDR3 residues: CASSEWNEQFF. The CDR3 DNA follows: TGTGCCAGCAGTGAATGGAATGAGCAGTTCTTC.

Notes on this clonotype: In a library made to pick up alpha chains, this beta chain is a stray read with a size that means little. The chain has TRBV18 and TRBJ1-1, with 10 bases matching TRBD1. CDR1 and CDR2 (germline): KGHSH, LQKENI. The CDR3 runs to 16 residues. The trim removed 2 bases at V and 5 bases at J, leaving 8 bases unmatched. CDR3 bases: TGTGCCAGCTCACCAACGACAGGGGGCGCCTGGACTGAAGCTTTCTTT. Protein sequence: CASSPTTGGAWTEAFF.